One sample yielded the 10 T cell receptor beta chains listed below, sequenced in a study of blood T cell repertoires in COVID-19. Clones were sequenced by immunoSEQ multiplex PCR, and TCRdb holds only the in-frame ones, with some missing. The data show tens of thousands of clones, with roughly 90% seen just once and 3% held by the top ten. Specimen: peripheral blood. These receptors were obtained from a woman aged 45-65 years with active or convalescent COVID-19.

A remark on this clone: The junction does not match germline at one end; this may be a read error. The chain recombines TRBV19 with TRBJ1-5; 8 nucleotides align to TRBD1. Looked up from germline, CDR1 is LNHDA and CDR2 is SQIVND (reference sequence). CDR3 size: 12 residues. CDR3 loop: CASSSGQAPLNF. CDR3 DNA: TGTGCCAGTAGTTCGGGACAGGCCCCCTTGAATTTT.

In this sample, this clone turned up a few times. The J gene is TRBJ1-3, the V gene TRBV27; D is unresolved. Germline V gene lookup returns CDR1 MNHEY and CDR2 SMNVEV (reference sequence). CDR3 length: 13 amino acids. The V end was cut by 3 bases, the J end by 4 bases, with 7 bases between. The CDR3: CASSFSLGNTIYF. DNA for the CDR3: TGTGCCAGCAGTTTCAGTCTCGGAAACACCATATATTTT.

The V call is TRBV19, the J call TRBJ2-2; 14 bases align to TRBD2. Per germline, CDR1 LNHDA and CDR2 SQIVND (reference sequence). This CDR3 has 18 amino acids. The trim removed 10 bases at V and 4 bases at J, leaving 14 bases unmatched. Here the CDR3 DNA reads TGTGCCACCTCTTTGACTAGCGGGGGGGCCTGGGGCACCGGGGAGCTGTTTTTT. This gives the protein CATSLTSGGAWGTGELFF.

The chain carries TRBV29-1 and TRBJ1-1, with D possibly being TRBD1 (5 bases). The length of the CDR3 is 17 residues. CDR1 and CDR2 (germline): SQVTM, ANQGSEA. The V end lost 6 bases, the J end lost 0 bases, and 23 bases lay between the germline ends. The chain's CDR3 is CSVHDWGDGGMNTEAFF. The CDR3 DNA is TGCAGCGTCCACGATTGGGGGGACGGTGGAATGAACACTGAAGCTTTCTTT.

The CDR3 DNA sequence: TGTGCCAGCTCCCAGGGCAGGGGGCGCGGGGGCTACACCTTC. Translated, it gives CASSQGRGRGGYTF. V and J are TRBV6-1 and TRBJ1-2, with 8 bases matching TRBD1. The V segment lost 8 bases and the J segment 8 bases; nucleotides outside the gene matches: 13. The germline V gene encodes CDR1 MNHNS and CDR2 SASEGT. The CDR3 is 14 residues long.

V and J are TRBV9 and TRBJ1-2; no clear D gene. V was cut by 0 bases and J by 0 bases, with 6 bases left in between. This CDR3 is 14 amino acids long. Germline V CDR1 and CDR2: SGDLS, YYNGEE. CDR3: CASSVAGSNYGYTF. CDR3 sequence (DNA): TGTGCCAGCAGCGTAGCAGGTTCTAACTATGGCTACACCTTC.

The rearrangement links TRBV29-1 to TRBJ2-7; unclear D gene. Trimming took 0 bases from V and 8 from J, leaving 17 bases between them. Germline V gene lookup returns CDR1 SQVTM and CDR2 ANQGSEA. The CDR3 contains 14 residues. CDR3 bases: TGCAGCGTTGAAGAACCGCCCAGAGGTCGCAAGCAGTACTTC. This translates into CSVEEPPRGRKQYF.

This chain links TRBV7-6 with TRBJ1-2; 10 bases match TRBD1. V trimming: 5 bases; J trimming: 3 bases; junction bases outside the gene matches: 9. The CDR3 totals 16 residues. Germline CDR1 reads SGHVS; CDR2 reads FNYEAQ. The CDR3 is CASSISPGTGDYGYTF. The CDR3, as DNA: TGTGCCAGCAGCATCTCCCCCGGGACAGGGGACTATGGCTACACCTTC.

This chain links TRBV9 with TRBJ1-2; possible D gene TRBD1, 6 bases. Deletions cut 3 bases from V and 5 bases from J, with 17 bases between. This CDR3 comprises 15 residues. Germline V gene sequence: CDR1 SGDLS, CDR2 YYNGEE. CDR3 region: CASSDLQGWGYGYTF. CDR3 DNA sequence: TGTGCCAGCAGCGACTTACAGGGTTGGGGATATGGCTACACCTTC.

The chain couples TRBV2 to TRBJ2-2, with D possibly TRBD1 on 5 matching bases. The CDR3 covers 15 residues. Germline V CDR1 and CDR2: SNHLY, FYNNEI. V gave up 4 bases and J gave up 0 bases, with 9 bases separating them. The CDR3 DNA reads TGTGCCAGCAGTGTTCAGGGCTCGAACACCGGGGAGCTGTTTTTT. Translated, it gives CASSVQGSNTGELFF.